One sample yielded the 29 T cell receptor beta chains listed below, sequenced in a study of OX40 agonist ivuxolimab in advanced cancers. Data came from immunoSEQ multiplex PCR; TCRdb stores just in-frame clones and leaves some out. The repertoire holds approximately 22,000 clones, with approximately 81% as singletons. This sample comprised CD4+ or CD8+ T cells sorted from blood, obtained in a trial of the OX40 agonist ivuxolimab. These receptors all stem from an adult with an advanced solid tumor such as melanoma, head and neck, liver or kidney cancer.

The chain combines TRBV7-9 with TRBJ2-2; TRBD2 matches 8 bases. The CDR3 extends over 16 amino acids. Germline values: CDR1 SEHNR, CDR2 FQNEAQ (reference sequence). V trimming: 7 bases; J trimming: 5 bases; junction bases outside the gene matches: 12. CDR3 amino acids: CASNQPLAAATGELFF. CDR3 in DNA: TGTGCCAGCAACCAACCACTAGCGGCCGCGACCGGGGAGCTGTTTTTT.

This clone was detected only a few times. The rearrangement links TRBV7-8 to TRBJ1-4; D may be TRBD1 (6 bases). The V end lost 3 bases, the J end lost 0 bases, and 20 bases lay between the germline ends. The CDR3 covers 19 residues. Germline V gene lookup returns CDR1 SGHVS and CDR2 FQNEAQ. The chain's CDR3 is CASSFRKPRQEPTNEKLFF. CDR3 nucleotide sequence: TGTGCCAGCAGCTTCCGTAAACCTCGACAGGAACCAACTAATGAAAAACTGTTTTTT.

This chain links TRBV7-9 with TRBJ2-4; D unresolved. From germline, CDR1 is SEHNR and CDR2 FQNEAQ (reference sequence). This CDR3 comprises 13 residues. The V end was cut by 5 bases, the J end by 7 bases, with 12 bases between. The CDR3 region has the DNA TGTGCCAGCAGCCCACCCCTGGGGAACATTCAGTACTTC. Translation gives CASSPPLGNIQYF. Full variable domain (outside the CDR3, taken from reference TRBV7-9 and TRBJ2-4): DTGVSQNPRHKITKRGQNVTFRCDPISEHNRLYWYRQTLGQGPEFLTYFQNEAQLEKSRLLSDRFSAERPKGSFSTLEIQRTEQGDSAMYLCASSPPLGNIQYFGAGTRLSVL.

CDR3 region: CASSVGTGHLETQYF. In DNA, the CDR3 is TGTGCCAGCAGCGTAGGGACAGGTCATTTAGAGACCCAGTACTTC. The chain links TRBV7-9 to TRBJ2-5; 8 nucleotides agree with TRBD1. The CDR3 spans 15 residues. The V segment lost 5 bases and the J segment 4 bases; nucleotides outside the gene matches: 9. Germline V lookup: CDR1 SEHNR, CDR2 FQNEAQ (reference sequence).

This chain's CDR3 is CASSFRGADFHF. DNA of the CDR3: TGCGCCAGCAGCTTCCGTGGAGCGGACTTCCACTTT. The chain employs TRBV5-1 and TRBJ1-6; D ambiguous. Germline V gene lookup returns CDR1 SGHRS and CDR2 YFSETQ. V was pared by 2 bases and J by 17 bases, with 14 bases between. The CDR3 has 12 residues.

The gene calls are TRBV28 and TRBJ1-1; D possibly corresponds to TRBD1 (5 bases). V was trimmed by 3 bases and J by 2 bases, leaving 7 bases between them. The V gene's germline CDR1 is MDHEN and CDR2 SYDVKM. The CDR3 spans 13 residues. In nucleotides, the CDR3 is TGTGCCAGCAGTTTTCAGGGAAACACTGAAGCTTTCTTT. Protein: CASSFQGNTEAFF.

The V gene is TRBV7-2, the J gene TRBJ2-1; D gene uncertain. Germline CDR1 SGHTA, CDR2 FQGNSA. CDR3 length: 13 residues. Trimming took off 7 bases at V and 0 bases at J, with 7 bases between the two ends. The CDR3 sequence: CASTFYSYNEQFF. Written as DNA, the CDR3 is TGTGCCAGCACCTTTTACTCCTACAATGAGCAGTTCTTC.

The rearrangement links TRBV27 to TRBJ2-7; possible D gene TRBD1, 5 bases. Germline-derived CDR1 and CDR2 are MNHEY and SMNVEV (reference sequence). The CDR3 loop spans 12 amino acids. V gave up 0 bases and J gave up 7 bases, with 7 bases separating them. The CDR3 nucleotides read TGTGCCAGCAGTTTATCCCAGGGTGAGCAGTACTTC. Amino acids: CASSLSQGEQYF.

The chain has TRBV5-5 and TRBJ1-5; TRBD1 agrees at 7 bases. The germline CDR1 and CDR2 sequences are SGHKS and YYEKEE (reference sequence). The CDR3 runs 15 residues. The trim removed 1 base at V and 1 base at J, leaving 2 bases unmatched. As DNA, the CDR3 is TGTGCCAGCAGCTTGTACAGGGGAAGCAATCAGCCCCAGCATTTT. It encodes CASSLYRGSNQPQHF. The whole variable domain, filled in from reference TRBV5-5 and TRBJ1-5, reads DAGVTQSPTHLIKTRGQQVTLRCSPISGHKSVSWYQQVLGQGPQFIFQYYEKEERGRGNFPDRFSARQFPNYSSELNVNALLLGDSALYLCASSLYRGSNQPQHFGDGTRLSIL.

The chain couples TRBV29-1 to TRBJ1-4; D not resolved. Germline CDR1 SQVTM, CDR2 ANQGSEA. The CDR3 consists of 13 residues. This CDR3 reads CSWRAGANEKLFF. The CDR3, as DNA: TGCAGTTGGAGGGCGGGCGCTAATGAAAAACTGTTTTTT.

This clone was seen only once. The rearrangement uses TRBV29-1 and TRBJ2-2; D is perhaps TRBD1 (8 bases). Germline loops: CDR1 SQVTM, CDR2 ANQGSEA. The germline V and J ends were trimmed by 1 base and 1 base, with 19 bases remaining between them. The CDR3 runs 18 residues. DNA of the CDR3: TGCAGCGTTGAAGGGAGGGGAGCGGGACAGGAGAACACCGGGGAGCTGTTTTTT. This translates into CSVEGRGAGQENTGELFF.

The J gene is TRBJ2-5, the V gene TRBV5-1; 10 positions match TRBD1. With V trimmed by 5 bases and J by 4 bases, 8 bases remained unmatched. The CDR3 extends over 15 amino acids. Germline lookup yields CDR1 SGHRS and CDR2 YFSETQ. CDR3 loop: CASRWTGGTGETQYF. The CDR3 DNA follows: TGCGCCAGCAGGTGGACAGGGGGAACTGGAGAGACCCAGTACTTC. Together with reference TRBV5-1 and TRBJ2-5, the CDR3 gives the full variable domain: KAGVTQTPRYLIKTRGQQVTLSCSPISGHRSVSWYQQTPGQGLQFLFEYFSETQRNKGNFPGRFSGRQFSNSRSEMNVSTLELGDSALYLCASRWTGGTGETQYFGPGTRLLVL.

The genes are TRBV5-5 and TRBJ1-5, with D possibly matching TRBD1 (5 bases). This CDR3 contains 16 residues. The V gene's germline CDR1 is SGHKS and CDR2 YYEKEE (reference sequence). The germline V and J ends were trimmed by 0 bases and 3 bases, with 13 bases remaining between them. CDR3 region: CASSLEGPPLNQPQHF. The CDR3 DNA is TGTGCCAGCAGCTTGGAGGGACCACCCCTCAATCAGCCCCAGCATTTT.

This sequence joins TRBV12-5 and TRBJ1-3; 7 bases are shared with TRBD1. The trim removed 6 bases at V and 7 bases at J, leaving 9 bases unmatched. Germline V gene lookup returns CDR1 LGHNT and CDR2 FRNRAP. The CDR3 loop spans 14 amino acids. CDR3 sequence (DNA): TGTGCTAGTGGCGGTGGGACAGACGACAACACCATATATTTT. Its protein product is CASGGGTDDNTIYF.

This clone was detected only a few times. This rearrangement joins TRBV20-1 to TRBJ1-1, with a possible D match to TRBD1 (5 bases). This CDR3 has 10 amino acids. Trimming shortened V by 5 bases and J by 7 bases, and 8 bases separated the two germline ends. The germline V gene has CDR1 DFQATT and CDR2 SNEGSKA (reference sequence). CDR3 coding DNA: TGCAGTGCTCATGACAGTGAAGCTTTCTTT. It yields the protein CSAHDSEAFF.

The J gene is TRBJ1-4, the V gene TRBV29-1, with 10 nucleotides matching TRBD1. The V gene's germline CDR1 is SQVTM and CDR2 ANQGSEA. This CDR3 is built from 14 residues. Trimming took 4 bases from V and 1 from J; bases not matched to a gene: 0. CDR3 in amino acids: CSVGDRGTNEKLFF. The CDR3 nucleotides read TGCAGCGTTGGGGACAGGGGAACTAATGAAAAACTGTTTTTT.

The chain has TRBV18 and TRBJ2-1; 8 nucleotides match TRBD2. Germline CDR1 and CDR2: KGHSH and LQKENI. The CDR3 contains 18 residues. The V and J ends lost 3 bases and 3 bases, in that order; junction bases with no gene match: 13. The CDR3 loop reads CASSPPPSGLLLYNEQFF. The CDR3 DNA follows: TGTGCCAGCTCACCCCCCCCTAGCGGGTTATTGCTCTACAATGAGCAGTTCTTC.

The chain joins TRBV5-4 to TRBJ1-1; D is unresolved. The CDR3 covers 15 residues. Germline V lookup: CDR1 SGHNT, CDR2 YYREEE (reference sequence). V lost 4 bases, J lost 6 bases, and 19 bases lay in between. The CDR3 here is CASSQVKGTDSEAFF. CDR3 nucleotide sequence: TGTGCCAGCAGCCAAGTTAAAGGTACCGACTCTGAAGCTTTCTTT.

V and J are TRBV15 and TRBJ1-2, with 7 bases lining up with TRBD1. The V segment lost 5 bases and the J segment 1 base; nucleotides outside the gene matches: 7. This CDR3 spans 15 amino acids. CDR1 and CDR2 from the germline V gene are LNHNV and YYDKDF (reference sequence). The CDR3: CATSGGTALNYGYTF. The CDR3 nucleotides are TGTGCCACCAGCGGAGGGACAGCTCTTAACTATGGCTACACCTTC.

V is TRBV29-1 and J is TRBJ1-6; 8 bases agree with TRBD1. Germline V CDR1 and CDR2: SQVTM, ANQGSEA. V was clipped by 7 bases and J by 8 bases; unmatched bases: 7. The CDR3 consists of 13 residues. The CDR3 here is CSEYRGRDSPLHF. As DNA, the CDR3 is TGCAGCGAATACAGGGGGAGGGATTCACCCCTCCACTTT.

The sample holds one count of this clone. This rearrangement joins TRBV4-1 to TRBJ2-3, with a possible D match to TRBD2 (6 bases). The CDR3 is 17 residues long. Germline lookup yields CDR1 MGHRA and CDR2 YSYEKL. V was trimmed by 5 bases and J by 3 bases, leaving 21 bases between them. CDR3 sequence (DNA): TGCGCCAGCAGCTGGGCCCAACTCGGGGGTAGGACAGATACGCAGTATTTT. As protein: CASSWAQLGGRTDTQYF.

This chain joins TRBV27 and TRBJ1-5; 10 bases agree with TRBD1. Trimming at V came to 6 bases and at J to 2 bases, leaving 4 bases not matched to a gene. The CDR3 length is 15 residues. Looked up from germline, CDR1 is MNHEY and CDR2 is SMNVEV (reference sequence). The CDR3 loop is CASRAGTGGNQPQHF. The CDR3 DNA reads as TGTGCCAGCAGGGCGGGGACAGGGGGCAATCAGCCCCAGCATTTT.

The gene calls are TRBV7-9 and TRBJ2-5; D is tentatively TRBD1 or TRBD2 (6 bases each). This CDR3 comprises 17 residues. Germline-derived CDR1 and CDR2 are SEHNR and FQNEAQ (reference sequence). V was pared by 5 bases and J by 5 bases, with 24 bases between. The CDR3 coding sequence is TGTGCCAGCAGCGCCCCAGGTGCGGGCAGGGGAGGCGAGACCCAGTACTTC. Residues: CASSAPGAGRGGETQYF.

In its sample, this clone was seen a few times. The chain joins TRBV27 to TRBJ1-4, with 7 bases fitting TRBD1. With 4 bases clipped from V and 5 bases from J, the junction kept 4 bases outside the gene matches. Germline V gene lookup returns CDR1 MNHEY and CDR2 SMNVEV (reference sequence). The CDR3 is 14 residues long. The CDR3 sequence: CASSSDRVNEKLFF. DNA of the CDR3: TGTGCCAGCAGTTCCGACAGGGTGAATGAAAAACTGTTTTTT.

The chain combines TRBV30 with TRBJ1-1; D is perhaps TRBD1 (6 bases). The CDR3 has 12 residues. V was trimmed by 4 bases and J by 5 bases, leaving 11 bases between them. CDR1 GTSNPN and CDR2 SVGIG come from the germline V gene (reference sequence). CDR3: CAWIQGGTEAFF. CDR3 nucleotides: TGTGCCTGGATACAGGGAGGGACTGAAGCTTTCTTT.

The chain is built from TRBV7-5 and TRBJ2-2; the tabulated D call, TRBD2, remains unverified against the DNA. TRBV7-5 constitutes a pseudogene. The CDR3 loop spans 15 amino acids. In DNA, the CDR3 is TGTGCCAGCAGTTTAAGCCTTGGCGGTACCGGGGAGCTGTTTTTT. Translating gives CASSLSLGGTGELFF.

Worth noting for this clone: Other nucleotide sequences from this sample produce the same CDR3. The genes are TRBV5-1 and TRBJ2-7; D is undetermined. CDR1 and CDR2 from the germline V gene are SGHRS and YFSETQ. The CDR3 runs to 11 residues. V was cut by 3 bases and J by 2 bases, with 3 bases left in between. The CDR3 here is CASSSTYEQYF. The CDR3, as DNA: TGCGCCAGCAGCTCTACCTACGAGCAGTACTTC.

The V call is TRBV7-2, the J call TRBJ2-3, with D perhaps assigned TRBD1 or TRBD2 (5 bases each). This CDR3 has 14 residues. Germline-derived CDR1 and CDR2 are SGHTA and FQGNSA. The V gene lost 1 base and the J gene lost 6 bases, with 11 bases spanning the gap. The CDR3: CASSLDGTLDTQYF. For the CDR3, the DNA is TGTGCCAGCAGCTTAGATGGGACCTTGGATACGCAGTATTTT.

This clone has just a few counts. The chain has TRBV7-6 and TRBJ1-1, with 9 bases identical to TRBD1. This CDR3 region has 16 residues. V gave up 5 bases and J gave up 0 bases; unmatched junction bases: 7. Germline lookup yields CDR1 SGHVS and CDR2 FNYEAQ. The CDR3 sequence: CASSRPGQGMNTEAFF. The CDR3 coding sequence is TGTGCCAGCAGCCGACCGGGACAGGGAATGAACACTGAAGCTTTCTTT.